This is a list of T cell receptor beta chains from one sample in a study of cytomegalovirus exposure and HLA in healthy donors. The table came from immunoSEQ multiplex PCR; TCRdb's copy has only in-frame clones and leaves some out. Found here are about 160,000 clones, roughly 65% of them singletons; the top ten hold around 4.5%. The sequencing sample was made of PBMCs. The receptors derive from a woman aged 18-29 years in good health and CMV-seropositive. CDR3s include the opening cysteine and the closing phenylalanine or tryptophan. The order of the fields is J gene, V gene, D gene, clone size, CDR3 protein, CDR3 DNA. D genes are given only for firm matches. Clone sizes are given selectively: once, few, many, or a class where the clone is expanded.

j_gene: TRBJ2-2; v_gene: TRBV6-1; d_gene: -; abundance: few; CDR3aa: CASSEFLSTAGELFF; CDR3nt: TGTGCCAGCAGTGAATTCCTTAGTACCGCCGGGGAGCTGTTTTTT
j_gene: TRBJ2-7; v_gene: TRBV18; d_gene: -; abundance: -; CDR3aa: CASSPGVGESSYEQYF; CDR3nt: TGTGCCAGCTCACCAGGAGTAGGGGAATCCTCCTACGAGCAGTACTTC
j_gene: TRBJ2-7; v_gene: TRBV2; d_gene: -; abundance: -; CDR3aa: CASSESGGGEQYF; CDR3nt: TGTGCCAGCAGTGAATCCGGGGGAGGCGAGCAGTACTTC
j_gene: TRBJ2-7; v_gene: TRBV29-1; d_gene: -; abundance: -; CDR3aa: CSVEEFQGTYEQYF; CDR3nt: TGCAGCGTTGAAGAATTCCAGGGAACCTACGAGCAGTACTTC
j_gene: TRBJ1-6; v_gene: TRBV6-1; d_gene: -; abundance: -; CDR3aa: CASRLRILSAPLHF; CDR3nt: TGTGCCAGCAGACTCCGGATTCTCAGCGCACCCCTCCACTTT
j_gene: TRBJ2-2; v_gene: TRBV9; d_gene: -; abundance: -; CDR3aa: CASSVSWGPANTGELFF; CDR3nt: TGTGCCAGCAGCGTAAGTTGGGGGCCCGCGAACACCGGGGAGCTGTTTTTT
j_gene: TRBJ2-6; v_gene: TRBV6-5; d_gene: TRBD1; abundance: -; CDR3aa: CASRSGGTGANVLTF; CDR3nt: TGTGCCAGCAGATCAGGGGGCACTGGGGCCAACGTCCTGACTTTC
j_gene: TRBJ1-1; v_gene: TRBV28; d_gene: -; abundance: -; CDR3aa: CAVWRAPSEAFF; CDR3nt: TGTGCCGTCTGGCGGGCTCCGTCAGAAGCTTTCTTT
j_gene: TRBJ2-5; v_gene: TRBV4-3; d_gene: -; abundance: -; CDR3aa: CASSQDDNSYQETQYF; CDR3nt: TGCGCCAGCAGCCAAGATGACAACTCGTACCAAGAGACCCAGTACTTC
j_gene: TRBJ2-5; v_gene: TRBV9; d_gene: -; abundance: -; CDR3aa: CASSVGFGGLETQYF; CDR3nt: TGTGCCAGCAGCGTAGGGTTCGGTGGGCTAGAGACCCAGTACTTC
j_gene: TRBJ2-7; v_gene: TRBV30; d_gene: -; abundance: -; CDR3aa: CAWSVLSQNYEQYF; CDR3nt: TGTGCCTGGAGTGTACTATCTCAAAACTACGAGCAGTACTTC
j_gene: TRBJ2-1; v_gene: TRBV6-5; d_gene: TRBD2; abundance: few; CDR3aa: CASSKLAGSYNEQFF; CDR3nt: TGTGCCAGCAGTAAACTAGCGGGGAGTTACAATGAGCAGTTCTTC
j_gene: TRBJ2-1; v_gene: TRBV9; d_gene: -; abundance: -; CDR3aa: CASSVGGLYNEQFF; CDR3nt: TGTGCCAGCAGCGTAGGTGGACTCTACAATGAGCAGTTCTTC
j_gene: TRBJ2-7; v_gene: TRBV5-1; d_gene: TRBD1; abundance: -; CDR3aa: CASSDTGGSYEQYF; CDR3nt: TGCGCCAGCAGCGATACAGGGGGATCCTACGAGCAGTACTTC
j_gene: TRBJ2-7; v_gene: TRBV29-1; d_gene: TRBD2; abundance: -; CDR3aa: CSVGSAGGTGEQYF; CDR3nt: TGCAGCGTTGGATCGGCGGGAGGGACCGGCGAGCAGTACTTC
j_gene: TRBJ2-7; v_gene: TRBV9; d_gene: -; abundance: -; CDR3aa: CASGGLSSYEQYF; CDR3nt: TGTGCCAGTGGCGGTTTGAGCTCCTACGAGCAGTACTTC
j_gene: TRBJ2-7; v_gene: TRBV19; d_gene: -; abundance: -; CDR3aa: CASREQETSSYEQYF; CDR3nt: TGTGCCAGCCGGGAACAGGAGACTAGCTCCTACGAGCAGTACTTC
j_gene: TRBJ2-7; v_gene: TRBV7-2; d_gene: TRBD1; abundance: -; CDR3aa: CASSLNTGGGEQYF; CDR3nt: TGTGCCAGCAGCCTGAACACAGGGGGCGGGGAGCAGTACTTC
j_gene: TRBJ2-1; v_gene: TRBV5-6; d_gene: -; abundance: -; CDR3aa: CASGHRENEQFF; CDR3nt: TGTGCCAGCGGTCACAGGGAAAATGAGCAGTTCTTC
j_gene: TRBJ1-1; v_gene: TRBV5-1; d_gene: -; abundance: -; CDR3aa: CASSLNWANTEAFF; CDR3nt: TGCGCCAGCAGCTTGAACTGGGCGAACACTGAAGCTTTCTTT
j_gene: TRBJ1-2; v_gene: TRBV30; d_gene: -; abundance: -; CDR3aa: CAWSVLNGYTF; CDR3nt: TGTGCCTGGAGTGTACTGAATGGCTACACCTTC
j_gene: TRBJ2-3; v_gene: TRBV30; d_gene: -; abundance: -; CDR3aa: CAEEQGEDTQYF; CDR3nt: TGTGCCGAGGAACAGGGCGAAGATACGCAGTATTTT
j_gene: TRBJ2-5; v_gene: TRBV7-9; d_gene: TRBD2; abundance: once; CDR3aa: CASRSLAGMEEIQYF; CDR3nt: TGTGCCAGCAGGTCACTAGCGGGGATGGAGGAGATCCAGTACTTC
j_gene: TRBJ1-1; v_gene: TRBV27; d_gene: -; abundance: -; CDR3aa: CASSLTGRTEAFF; CDR3nt: TGTGCCAGCAGTTTAACAGGGCGGACTGAAGCTTTCTTT
j_gene: TRBJ2-5; v_gene: TRBV4-3; d_gene: -; abundance: -; CDR3aa: CASSQGQGLETQYF; CDR3nt: TGCGCCAGCAGCCAAGGGCAGGGACTAGAGACCCAGTACTTC
j_gene: TRBJ2-7; v_gene: TRBV7-9; d_gene: TRBD2; abundance: once; CDR3aa: CASSPGLAGAREQYF; CDR3nt: TGTGCCAGCAGCCCCGGACTAGCGGGAGCCAGGGAGCAGTACTTC
j_gene: TRBJ1-5; v_gene: TRBV6-5; d_gene: -; abundance: -; CDR3aa: CASSYSSGNQPQHF; CDR3nt: TGTGCCAGCAGTTACTCGAGCGGCAATCAGCCCCAGCATTTT
j_gene: TRBJ1-2; v_gene: TRBV7-9; d_gene: -; abundance: -; CDR3aa: CASSAQGVPGYTF; CDR3nt: TGTGCCAGCAGCGCTCAAGGGGTGCCTGGCTACACCTTC
j_gene: TRBJ1-6; v_gene: TRBV6-6; d_gene: -; abundance: few; CDR3aa: CASSYSTRYSPLHF; CDR3nt: TGTGCCAGCAGTTACTCGACTAGGTATTCACCCCTCCACTTT
j_gene: TRBJ1-1; v_gene: TRBV7-8; d_gene: -; abundance: -; CDR3aa: CASSLAFGGNTEAFF; CDR3nt: TGTGCCAGCAGCTTAGCGTTTGGCGGGAACACTGAAGCTTTCTTT
j_gene: TRBJ2-7; v_gene: TRBV27; d_gene: TRBD2; abundance: -; CDR3aa: CASTSLASGRYEQYF; CDR3nt: TGTGCCAGCACATCTCTGGCTAGCGGGAGGTACGAGCAGTACTTC
j_gene: TRBJ1-2; v_gene: TRBV18; d_gene: -; abundance: -; CDR3aa: CASSPRSGESYGYTF; CDR3nt: TGTGCCAGCTCACCACGTTCAGGGGAAAGCTATGGCTACACCTTC
j_gene: TRBJ2-7; v_gene: TRBV5-1; d_gene: -; abundance: -; CDR3aa: CASSWESPIEQYF; CDR3nt: TGCGCCAGCAGCTGGGAGTCACCCATAGAGCAGTACTTC
j_gene: TRBJ2-5; v_gene: TRBV7-9; d_gene: TRBD1; abundance: -; CDR3aa: CASSSTGEAQYF; CDR3nt: TGTGCCAGCAGCTCTACAGGGGAAGCGCAGTACTTC
j_gene: TRBJ1-1; v_gene: TRBV18; d_gene: TRBD1; abundance: -; CDR3aa: CASSPDRGFEAFF; CDR3nt: TGTGCCAGCTCACCCGACAGGGGGTTTGAAGCTTTCTTT
j_gene: TRBJ2-3; v_gene: TRBV7-6; d_gene: TRBD2; abundance: few; CDR3aa: CASSLNKRGGPDTQYF; CDR3nt: TGTGCCAGCAGCTTAAACAAGCGGGGGGGCCCAGATACGCAGTATTTT
j_gene: TRBJ2-1; v_gene: TRBV14; d_gene: -; abundance: -; CDR3aa: CASSQVAGASVVDEQFF; CDR3nt: TGTGCCAGCAGCCAAGTCGCAGGGGCCAGCGTAGTCGATGAGCAGTTCTTC
j_gene: TRBJ2-7; v_gene: TRBV5-6; d_gene: TRBD1; abundance: -; CDR3aa: CASGGGTGDYEQYF; CDR3nt: TGTGCCAGCGGGGGAGGGACAGGGGACTACGAGCAGTACTTC
j_gene: TRBJ2-3; v_gene: TRBV2; d_gene: TRBD1; abundance: -; CDR3aa: CASVLGQGASDTQYF; CDR3nt: TGTGCCAGCGTTTTGGGGCAGGGGGCATCAGATACGCAGTATTTT
j_gene: TRBJ1-2; v_gene: TRBV30; d_gene: -; abundance: -; CDR3aa: CAWKGEGYGTF; CDR3nt: TGTGCCTGGAAAGGAGAGGGTTATGGCACCTTC
j_gene: TRBJ2-7; v_gene: TRBV27; d_gene: TRBD1; abundance: few; CDR3aa: CASSFRDTGERYEQYF; CDR3nt: TGTGCCAGCAGTTTTAGGGACACAGGGGAACGCTACGAGCAGTACTTC
j_gene: TRBJ2-7; v_gene: TRBV28; d_gene: TRBD2; abundance: -; CDR3aa: CASSYTLGLAGGSYEQYF; CDR3nt: TGTGCCAGCAGCTATACCCTCGGACTAGCGGGAGGGTCCTACGAGCAGTACTTC
j_gene: TRBJ1-2; v_gene: TRBV28; d_gene: -; abundance: -; CDR3aa: CASLEGDYGYTF; CDR3nt: TGTGCCAGCCTTGAGGGGGACTATGGCTACACCTTC
j_gene: TRBJ1-2; v_gene: TRBV11-2; d_gene: -; abundance: few; CDR3aa: CASSNAGQWDGYTF; CDR3nt: TGTGCCAGCAGCAACGCAGGGCAGTGGGATGGCTACACCTTC
j_gene: TRBJ2-7; v_gene: TRBV10-3; d_gene: -; abundance: -; CDR3aa: CAISEPGWGGQSIHEQYF; CDR3nt: TGTGCCATCAGTGAGCCCGGCTGGGGGGGACAATCTATACACGAGCAGTACTTC
j_gene: TRBJ2-7; v_gene: TRBV5-1; d_gene: TRBD1; abundance: once; CDR3aa: CASRREGTGLYEQYF; CDR3nt: TGCGCCAGCAGGAGGGAGGGGACAGGGCTTTACGAGCAGTACTTC